Listed here are 25 T cell receptor beta chains from one sample, sequenced in a study of molecular identifiers for immune sequencing clone quantification. TCRdb itself ran the PCR reads through MiXCR, one entry per CDR3 protein. Altogether roughly 320,000 distinct CDR3 sequences are present, around 21% being singletons, with the ten largest covering 0.7% to 0.9%. Material for sequencing was naive CD8+ T cells from blood, with Jurkat cell RNA spiked in. The subset here: FACS-sorted CD8+CD4-CCR7+CD45RA+ naive T cells. The receptors were sampled from a human donor in good health. Some libraries in this study had Jurkat cell RNA spiked in.

This chain uses TRBV3-1 with TRBJ1-1; tentatively, D is TRBD1 (5 bases). The CDR3 contains 14 residues. The germline V gene has CDR1 LGHDT and CDR2 YNNKEL (reference sequence). The germline V and J ends were trimmed by 8 bases and 4 bases, with 17 bases remaining between them. CDR3: CASEKAGSGTEAFF. The CDR3 bases are TGTGCCAGCGAAAAGGCAGGGTCGGGCACTGAAGCTTTCTTT.

This clonotype was counted many times. The V gene is TRBV7-9, the J gene TRBJ2-7, with D unresolved. V lost 4 bases and J 6 bases, leaving 13 bases between the germline ends. This CDR3 is built from 13 residues. Germline V gives CDR1 SEHNR, CDR2 FQNEAQ (reference sequence). The CDR3 DNA reads TGTGCCAGCAGCTCCCTCTTGTCACCCGAGCAGTACTTC. Translating it yields CASSSLLSPEQYF.

This clonotype has ten or more counts. The chain joins TRBV5-4 to TRBJ2-1; 8 nucleotides match TRBD1. The CDR3 runs to 14 residues. The germline gives CDR1 SGHNT, CDR2 YYREEE (reference sequence). V dropped 0 bases and J dropped 9; count of bases not matched to a gene: 5. This CDR3 reads CASSLGQGAGEQFF. The CDR3 DNA is TGTGCCAGCAGCTTGGGGCAGGGGGCCGGTGAGCAGTTCTTC.

This clonotype was recorded many times. The junction and the germline gene differ at one end; a read error may be behind it. V and J are TRBV6-6 and TRBJ2-4; a possible D gene is TRBD1 (5 bases). The CDR3 is 14 residues long. Germline CDR1 is MNHNY and CDR2 is SVGAGI (reference sequence). The CDR3 region has the DNA TGTGCCAGCAGTTATAACGCAGGGTTGCCCCTGGGGTGGTTC. It yields the protein CASSYNAGLPLGWF.

This clonotype was picked up a small number of times. The chain is built from TRBV4-1 and TRBJ1-4; D is unclear. Germline lookup yields CDR1 MGHRA and CDR2 YSYEKL. The CDR3 sequence is 12 residues long. The V end lost 0 bases, the J end lost 8 bases, and 4 bases lay between the germline ends. CDR3 region: CASSQEQEKLFF. CDR3 bases: TGCGCCAGCAGCCAAGAGCAGGAAAAACTGTTTTTT.

This clonotype has a count of ten or more. This sequence joins TRBV27 and TRBJ1-2; D unresolved. The germline V and J ends were trimmed by 10 bases and 6 bases, with 6 bases remaining between them. This CDR3 region has 9 residues. Germline CDR1 MNHEY, CDR2 SMNVEV (reference sequence). This CDR3 reads CANCHGYTF. The CDR3 DNA reads as TGTGCCAACTGCCATGGCTACACCTTC.

This clonotype was detected ten times or more. The V call is TRBV27, the J call TRBJ2-3; D not resolved. The V and J ends lost 4 bases and 6 bases respectively, with 11 bases between them. This CDR3 has 13 residues. The germline gives CDR1 MNHEY, CDR2 SMNVEV (reference sequence). The CDR3 DNA is TGTGCCAGCAGTTCGAGGACCTGGGATACGCAGTATTTT. This sequence encodes CASSSRTWDTQYF.

This clonotype was seen more than once but under ten times. The V and J genes are TRBV4-3 and TRBJ2-7; D is unclear. This CDR3 is 16 amino acids long. From germline, CDR1 is LGHNA and CDR2 YSLEER. Trimming pared 1 base from V and 3 bases from J, leaving 16 bases between. CDR3 residues: CASSQGLAAFDYEQYF. CDR3 in DNA: TGCGCCAGCAGCCAAGGTCTCGCGGCATTCGACTACGAGCAGTACTTC.

With respect to this clonotype: A read error is possible here, since a much larger clone lies one base away. The chain combines TRBV6-5 with TRBJ2-6; D gene uncertain. CDR1 is MNHEY and CDR2 is SVGAGI in the germline V gene. This CDR3 comprises 18 residues. V lost 2 bases, J lost 2 bases, and 16 bases lay in between. The CDR3 DNA follows: TGTGCCAGCAGTTACCCGTCCCCCCCAGGTCCTGGGGCCAACGTCCTGACTTTC. It codes for CASSYPSPPGPGANVLTF.

This clonotype was seen ten or more times. CDR3 DNA: TGCAGTGCTAGAGATATTAGCGGGAGGGCCGGGAGCACAGATACGCAGTATTTT. This gives the protein CSARDISGRAGSTDTQYF. The genes are TRBV20-1 and TRBJ2-3; 11 bases match TRBD2. Germline loops: CDR1 DFQATT, CDR2 SNEGSKA (reference sequence). The CDR3 totals 18 residues. Unmatched junction bases numbered 8, after V lost 0 bases and J lost 0 bases.

This clonotype was picked up a small number of times. V gene TRBV4-1 combines with J gene TRBJ2-2; TRBD1 matches 7 bases. V gave up 0 bases and J gave up 7 bases; unmatched junction bases: 2. This CDR3 contains 14 residues. Germline CDR1 is MGHRA and CDR2 is YSYEKL. The CDR3 nucleotides are TGCGCCAGCAGCCAAGAGAGGGGGCACGGGGAGCTGTTTTTT. Protein product: CASSQERGHGELFF.

The chain combines TRBV11-2 with TRBJ2-2; no clear D. Trimming removed 8 bases from V and 6 bases from J, with 10 bases in between. CDR3 size: 12 residues. CDR1 is SGHAT and CDR2 is FQNNGV in the germline V gene. CDR3 loop: CASQPLAGELFF. For the CDR3, the DNA is TGTGCCAGCCAACCTCTGGCCGGGGAGCTGTTTTTT.

At least ten counts were recorded for this clonotype. This chain uses TRBV4-3 with TRBJ1-2; no firm D call. Trimming cost V 0 bases and J 4 bases, with 12 bases left between them. Germline V gives CDR1 LGHNA, CDR2 YSLEER. CDR3 length: 15 amino acids. CDR3: CASSQDVTQSYGYTF. In DNA, the CDR3 is TGCGCCAGCAGCCAAGATGTCACCCAGTCCTATGGCTACACCTTC.

To note about this clonotype: A much larger clone is a single base away; this may be a read error. The J gene is TRBJ1-5, the V gene TRBV20-1; D not certain. The V end was cut by 6 bases, the J end by 2 bases, with 17 bases between. The CDR3 length is 15 residues. Germline V gives CDR1 DFQATT, CDR2 SNEGSKA (reference sequence). The CDR3 DNA is TGCAGTGCCCTGAATGGGCGTTATGGCAATCAGCCCCAGCATTTT. It specifies CSALNGRYGNQPQHF.

This clonotype was found many times. V usage is TRBV25-1 and J usage is TRBJ2-7; D is uncertain. Germline lookup yields CDR1 MGHDK and CDR2 SYGVNS. There are 13 residues in the CDR3. Trimming took 10 bases from V and 3 from J, leaving 16 bases between them. CDR3 region: CATLGHLLYEQYF. The CDR3 nucleotides are TGTGCCACCCTGGGTCATCTCCTCTACGAGCAGTACTTC.

This clonotype has ten or more counts. The chain recombines TRBV21-1 with TRBJ1-1; no check of the table's D call, TRBD1, against the DNA was made. TRBV21-1 is deemed a pseudogene. This CDR3 region has 15 residues. The chain's CDR3 is CASSSSTGPGTEAFF. The CDR3 region has the DNA TGTGCCAGCAGCTCCTCGACAGGGCCGGGGACTGAAGCTTTCTTT.

Only a few counts were recorded for this clonotype. This rearrangement joins TRBV29-1 to TRBJ2-3; TRBD1 or TRBD2 may be the D gene (6 bases each). V lost 2 bases and J 4 bases, leaving 13 bases between the germline ends. The CDR3 is 14 residues long. Germline values: CDR1 SQVTM, CDR2 ANQGSEA. In DNA form, the CDR3 reads TGCAGCGTTGAAATCGGAGGGGGGTCAGATACGCAGTATTTT. Translation gives CSVEIGGGSDTQYF.

About this clonotype: A much larger clonotype is one base distant, so this may be a read error. The chain recombines TRBV2 with TRBJ2-3; the match to TRBD2 covers 10 bases. The CDR3 is 15 amino acids. From germline, CDR1 is SNHLY and CDR2 FYNNEI. The CDR3 sequence: CARSEGAGGPNTQYF. CDR3 sequence (DNA): TGTGCCCGCAGTGAAGGAGCGGGGGGGCCGAATACGCAGTATTTT.

In regard to this clonotype: With a much larger clone just one base away, this may be a read error. The chain employs TRBV20-1 and TRBJ1-4; 8 bases align to TRBD1. CDR3 length: 15 amino acids. CDR1 is DFQATT and CDR2 is SNEGSKA in the germline V gene (reference sequence). As DNA, the CDR3 is TGCGGTGCTAGTCATGGACAGGGAAGAGGTGAAAAACTGTTTTTT. It is translated as CGASHGQGRGEKLFF.

This clonotype has a count of ten or more. Germline and junction disagree at one end, which may indicate a read error. The V call is TRBV2, the J call TRBJ2-7, with a tentative D call TRBD2 (7 bases). This CDR3 contains 11 residues. The germline gives CDR1 SNHLY, CDR2 FYNNEI. CDR3 region: CASSQGGGRHF. Written as DNA, the CDR3 is TGTGCCAGCAGCCAAGGGGGGGGTCGACACTTC.

This chain uses TRBV27 with TRBJ1-3, with 7 bases matching TRBD1. CDR1 is MNHEY, CDR2 SMNVEV, per germline (reference sequence). The CDR3 consists of 15 residues. After removal of 5 bases from V and 4 bases from J, the junction contained 8 bases not matched to a gene. The CDR3 is CASSPHTGDGNTIYF. The CDR3 DNA reads as TGTGCCAGCAGTCCGCACACAGGGGACGGAAACACCATATATTTT.

Concerning this clonotype itself: At one end the junction does not follow the germline gene, possibly because of a read error. The V and J genes are TRBV5-3 and TRBJ2-7; the D is unclear. TRBV5-3 is an ORF; its function is uncertain. There are 11 residues in the CDR3. CDR3 DNA: TGTGCCAGCAGCGTGGTTCTGGAGCGGTACTTC. Translation gives CASSVVLERYF.

V is TRBV4-2 and J is TRBJ1-4; no definite D call. The V gene lost 0 bases and the J gene lost 7 bases, with 15 bases spanning the gap. CDR1 and CDR2 (germline): LGHNA, YNFKEQ. CDR3 length: 16 amino acids. The DNA for the CDR3 is TGTGCCAGCAGCCAAGAGGCACATGGTCGGGGTGAAAAACTGTTTTTT. This codes for CASSQEAHGRGEKLFF.

V is TRBV6-5 and J is TRBJ1-6, with no clear D. CDR3 length equals 13 residues. The germline gives CDR1 MNHEY, CDR2 SVGAGI. Trimming took 7 bases from V and 5 from J, leaving 9 bases between them. This CDR3 is CASNPSHNSPLHF. DNA for the CDR3: TGTGCCAGCAACCCTAGTCATAATTCACCCCTCCACTTT.

This clonotype occurred once. A much larger clone lies a single base off, so this may be a read error. The gene calls are TRBV4-1 and TRBJ2-3, with 15 bases identical to TRBD2. From germline, CDR1 is MGHRA and CDR2 YSYEKL. This CDR3 region has 16 residues. The ends lost 2 bases at V and 7 bases at J; junction bases unmatched: 4. The CDR3 is CASSQTGLAGGYTQYF. The CDR3 DNA reads TGCGCCAGCAGCCAAACGGGACTAGCGGGGGGATATACGCAGTATTTT.